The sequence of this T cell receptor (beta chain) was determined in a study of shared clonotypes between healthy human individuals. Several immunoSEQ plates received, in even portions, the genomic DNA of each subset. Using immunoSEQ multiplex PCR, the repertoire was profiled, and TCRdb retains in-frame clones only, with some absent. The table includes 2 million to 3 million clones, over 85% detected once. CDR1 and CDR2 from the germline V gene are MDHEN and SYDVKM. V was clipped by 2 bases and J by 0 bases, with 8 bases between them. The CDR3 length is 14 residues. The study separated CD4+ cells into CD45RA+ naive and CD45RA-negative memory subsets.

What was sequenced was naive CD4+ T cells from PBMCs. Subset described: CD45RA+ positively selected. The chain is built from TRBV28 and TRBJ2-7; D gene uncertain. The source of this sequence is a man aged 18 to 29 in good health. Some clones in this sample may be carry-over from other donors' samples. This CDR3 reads CASSLSQFSYEQYF. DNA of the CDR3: TGTGCCAGCAGTTTAAGCCAGTTCTCCTACGAGCAGTACTTC. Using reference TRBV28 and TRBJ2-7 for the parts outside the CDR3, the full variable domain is DVKVTQSSRYLVKRTGEKVFLECVQDMDHENMFWYRQDPGLGLRLIYFSYDVKMKEKGDIPEGYSVSREKKERFSLILESASTNQTSMYLCASSLSQFSYEQYFGPGTRLTVT.